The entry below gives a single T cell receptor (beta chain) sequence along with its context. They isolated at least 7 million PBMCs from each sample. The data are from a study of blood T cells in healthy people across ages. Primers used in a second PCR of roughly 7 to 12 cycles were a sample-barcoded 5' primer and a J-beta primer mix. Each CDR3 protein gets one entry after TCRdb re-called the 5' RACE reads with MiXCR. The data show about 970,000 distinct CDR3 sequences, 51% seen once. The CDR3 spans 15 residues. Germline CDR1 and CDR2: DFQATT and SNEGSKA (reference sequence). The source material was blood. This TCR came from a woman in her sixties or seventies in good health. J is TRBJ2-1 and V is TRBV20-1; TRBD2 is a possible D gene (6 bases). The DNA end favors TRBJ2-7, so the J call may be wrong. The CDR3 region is CSAPPERASYNEQYF. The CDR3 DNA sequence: TGCAGTGCTCCTCCCGAGCGGGCCTCCTACAATGAGCAGTACTTC.